Following are 27 T cell receptor beta chains from one sample sequenced in a study of shared clonotypes between healthy human individuals. The assay was immunoSEQ multiplex PCR, and TCRdb's table has in-frame clones only and misses some. The table shows 1,400,000 or so clones, with about 98.5% occurring only once. Material: naive CD4+ T cells sorted from blood. Stated subset: CD45RA+ positively selected. The origin of the receptors is a man aged 30-40 years in good health.

This chain joins TRBV2 and TRBJ2-7; TRBD1 or TRBD2 may be the D gene (5 bases each). V dropped 7 bases and J dropped 1 base, with 11 bases sitting between them. Germline V CDR1 and CDR2: SNHLY, FYNNEI. The CDR3 is 13 residues long. CDR3 protein: CASTLEGSYEQYF. As DNA, the CDR3 is TGTGCCAGCACCCTCGAGGGGTCCTACGAGCAGTACTTC.

This chain uses TRBV18 with TRBJ2-5; D not certain. The germline gives CDR1 KGHSH, CDR2 LQKENI. V was clipped by 1 base and J by 0 bases, with 3 bases between them. This CDR3 region has 13 residues. The CDR3 here is CASSPQHQETQYF. The CDR3 DNA is TGTGCCAGCTCACCACAGCACCAAGAGACCCAGTACTTC.

On this clone: An end of the junction differs from the germline gene, which may be a read error. This rearrangement joins TRBV10-3 to TRBJ2-3; D may be TRBD2 (6 bases). CDR1 ENHRY and CDR2 SYGVKD come from the germline V gene. The length of the CDR3 is 11 residues. CDR3 residues: CGASDTDTQYF. CDR3 sequence (DNA): TGCGGGGCTAGCGACACAGATACGCAGTATTTT.

The chain employs TRBV15 and TRBJ2-2; no definite D call. Trimming took 4 bases from V and 0 from J, leaving 15 bases between them. CDR1 and CDR2 from the germline V gene are LNHNV and YYDKDF (reference sequence). The CDR3 is 17 amino acids. CDR3: CATSTLLTEANTGELFF. The CDR3 nucleotides are TGTGCCACCAGCACTCTTCTCACAGAAGCGAACACCGGGGAGCTGTTTTTT.

This chain connects TRBV6-1 to TRBJ1-2, with a weak D call TRBD1 (6 bases). The CDR3 has 12 residues. Between the trimmed V and J ends, which lost 8 bases and 8 bases, there was a span of 15 bases. Germline V lookup: CDR1 MNHNS, CDR2 SASEGT. CDR3 protein: CASHRASEGYTF. CDR3 sequence (DNA): TGTGCCAGCCACAGGGCTTCGGAGGGCTACACCTTC.

This sequence joins TRBV7-6 and TRBJ1-1; D is uncertain. This CDR3 has 16 residues. Deletions cut 0 bases from V and 7 bases from J, with 18 bases between. Germline V gene sequence: CDR1 SGHVS, CDR2 FNYEAQ. This CDR3 reads CASSLAEPGSLHEAFF. The CDR3 DNA follows: TGTGCCAGCAGCTTAGCCGAACCGGGATCTTTGCATGAAGCTTTCTTT.

The chain couples TRBV28 to TRBJ2-7, with D uncertain. This CDR3 region has 12 residues. Germline V gene lookup returns CDR1 MDHEN and CDR2 SYDVKM. V gave up 5 bases and J gave up 4 bases, with 9 bases separating them. The CDR3 loop reads CASSITRYEQYF. The CDR3 nucleotides are TGTGCCAGCAGTATAACAAGATACGAGCAGTACTTC.

With respect to this clone: This CDR3 is also generated by other DNA sequences in the sample. CDR3 nucleotides: TGTGCCAGCAGCGTAGCGGGGAATGAGCAGTTCTTC. It codes for CASSVAGNEQFF. V is TRBV9 and J is TRBJ2-1; perhaps TRBD2 as D (5 bases). Germline V gives CDR1 SGDLS, CDR2 YYNGEE. This CDR3 spans 12 amino acids. V was trimmed by 0 bases and J by 7 bases, leaving 5 bases between them.

V and J are TRBV7-2 and TRBJ2-7, with 8 bases lining up with TRBD2. This CDR3 comprises 13 residues. Germline CDR1 and CDR2: SGHTA and FQGNSA. The junction had 7 bases not matched to a gene; V was cut back by 6 bases and J by 6 bases. CDR3 sequence (DNA): TGTGCCAGCAGGTTGGGACTAGAAAGCGAGCAGTACTTC. Residues: CASRLGLESEQYF. Together with reference TRBV7-2 and TRBJ2-7, the CDR3 gives the full variable domain: GAGVSQSPSNKVTEKGKDVELRCDPISGHTALYWYRQSLGQGLEFLIYFQGNSAPDKSGLPSDRFSAERTGGSVSTLTIQRTQQEDSAVYLCASRLGLESEQYFGPGTRLTVT.

The V and J genes are TRBV5-1 and TRBJ2-2; 8 bases line up with TRBD2. V lost 3 bases and J lost 7; bases outside the gene matches: 17. The CDR3 is 18 residues long. Germline CDR1 SGHRS, CDR2 YFSETQ. Here the CDR3 reads CASSSTGGVAGSFGELFF. The CDR3 coding sequence is TGCGCCAGCAGCTCTACCGGCGGGGTAGCGGGAAGTTTCGGGGAGCTGTTTTTT.

V and J are TRBV28 and TRBJ1-2, with 8 bases identical to TRBD1. The V and J ends lost 7 bases and 7 bases, in that order; junction bases with no gene match: 14. The CDR3 runs to 15 residues. The germline gives CDR1 MDHEN, CDR2 SYDVKM. Here the CDR3 DNA reads TGTGCCAGCACACCTAGGGACAGGAGGCCTACTGGCTACACCTTC. It codes for CASTPRDRRPTGYTF.

This clone has just one count. The V and J genes are TRBV19 and TRBJ1-5; possible D gene TRBD1, 6 bases. Between the trimmed V and J ends, which lost 2 bases and 6 bases, there was a span of 23 bases. CDR1 and CDR2 from the germline V gene are LNHDA and SQIVND (reference sequence). The CDR3 totals 18 residues. CDR3 amino acids: CASSISLFQGGGPQPQHF. In DNA, the CDR3 is TGTGCCAGTAGTATATCCTTATTTCAAGGGGGGGGGCCTCAGCCCCAGCATTTT. Full variable domain (outside the CDR3, taken from reference TRBV19 and TRBJ1-5): DGGITQSPKYLFRKEGQNVTLSCEQNLNHDAMYWYRQDPGQGLRLIYYSQIVNDFQKGDIAEGYSVSREKKESFPLTVTSAQKNPTAFYLCASSISLFQGGGPQPQHFGDGTRLSIL.

A word on this clone: One end of the junction fails to match germline, which may point to a read error. This rearrangement joins TRBV28 to TRBJ2-2; the D gene could be TRBD1 or TRBD2 (5 bases each). The CDR3 runs 14 residues. CDR1 is MDHEN, CDR2 SYDVKM, per germline. The CDR3 protein is CASSSPNGAGQLFF. The CDR3 DNA reads TGTGCCAGCAGTTCCCCGAACGGGGCCGGGCAGCTGTTTTTT.

This rearrangement joins TRBV5-6 to TRBJ1-4, with D possibly being TRBD1 (5 bases). Germline assignment: CDR1 SGHDT and CDR2 YYEEEE. CDR3 size: 12 residues. V lost 3 bases and J lost 9, with 9 bases in between. The CDR3 spells CASSSTDQKLFF. The CDR3 DNA sequence: TGTGCCAGCAGCTCGACAGACCAAAAACTGTTTTTT.

This rearrangement joins TRBV5-1 to TRBJ2-2, with 14 bases that match TRBD2. Germline V gene sequence: CDR1 SGHRS, CDR2 YFSETQ. The CDR3 loop spans 15 amino acids. Trimming at V came to 4 bases and at J to 7 bases, leaving 3 bases not matched to a gene. The CDR3 coding sequence is TGCGCCAGCAGCCGGGGACTAGCGGGAGTCGGGGAGCTGTTTTTT. Translated: CASSRGLAGVGELFF.

The V call is TRBV5-1, the J call TRBJ2-5; D ambiguous. From germline, CDR1 is SGHRS and CDR2 YFSETQ. The CDR3 is made up of 14 amino acids. V lost 4 bases and J 4 bases, leaving 14 bases between the germline ends. The CDR3: CASSLALQLETQYF. The CDR3 bases are TGCGCCAGCAGCCTTGCGTTACAACTAGAGACCCAGTACTTC.

This clone was counted a single time. V and J are TRBV7-3 and TRBJ2-7; D unclear. Germline lookup yields CDR1 SGHTA and CDR2 FQGTGA. The length of the CDR3 is 14 residues. The germline V and J ends were trimmed by 0 bases and 0 bases, with 6 bases remaining between them. The CDR3, as DNA: TGTGCCAGCAGCTTAACCACAGTCTCCTACGAGCAGTACTTC. Translation gives CASSLTTVSYEQYF. Supplemented by reference TRBV7-3 and TRBJ2-7, the full variable domain reads GAGVSQTPSNKVTEKGKYVELRCDPISGHTALYWYRQSLGQGPEFLIYFQGTGAADDSGLPNDRFFAVRPEGSVSTLKIQRTERGDSAVYLCASSLTTVSYEQYFGPGTRLTVT.

The chain links TRBV5-1 to TRBJ1-3; 7 bases match TRBD1. Germline trimming cut 5 bases from V and 7 bases from J; bases unmatched to any gene: 12. Germline lookup yields CDR1 SGHRS and CDR2 YFSETQ. This CDR3 has 15 amino acids. CDR3 sequence (DNA): TGCGCCAGCAGACCTACAGGGGTTTTTGGCAACACCATATATTTT. As protein: CASRPTGVFGNTIYF.

This chain joins TRBV5-4 and TRBJ2-7; TRBD2 aligns across 9 bases. Germline trimming cut 1 base from V and 4 bases from J; bases unmatched to any gene: 6. The CDR3 runs 15 residues. Germline V CDR1 and CDR2: SGHNT, YYREEE (reference sequence). The CDR3: CASSLMPSGNYEQYF. The CDR3 DNA sequence: TGTGCCAGCAGCTTGATGCCTAGCGGGAATTACGAGCAGTACTTC.

This chain connects TRBV27 to TRBJ2-3; possibly TRBD2 for D (6 bases). The CDR3 is 15 residues long. Trimming pared 8 bases from V and 0 bases from J, leaving 15 bases between. Germline V gene lookup returns CDR1 MNHEY and CDR2 SMNVEV (reference sequence). CDR3 residues: CASSWRVPSTDTQYF. In DNA form, the CDR3 reads TGTGCCAGCTCTTGGAGGGTTCCTAGCACAGATACGCAGTATTTT.

The V gene is TRBV30, the J gene TRBJ1-1; 7 bases map to TRBD1. CDR3 size: 13 residues. Germline V gives CDR1 GTSNPN, CDR2 SVGIG (reference sequence). The V gene end was trimmed by 3 bases and the J gene end by 4 bases; junction bases not matched to a gene: 5. In DNA form, the CDR3 reads TGTGCCTGGAGAGGGGGCCTGGGCACTGAAGCTTTCTTT. Translated, it gives CAWRGGLGTEAFF.

The CDR3 spells CASRPAGLTHTDTQYF. As DNA, the CDR3 is TGTGCCAGCAGACCAGCCGGGTTAACCCACACAGATACGCAGTATTTT. J is TRBJ2-3 and V is TRBV11-2; D gene ambiguous. Trimming stripped 6 bases from V and 2 bases from J, with 18 bases between. The germline V gene has CDR1 SGHAT and CDR2 FQNNGV. This CDR3 comprises 16 residues. Filled out from reference TRBV11-2 and TRBJ2-3, the complete variable domain reads EAGVAQSPRYKIIEKRQSVAFWCNPISGHATLYWYQQILGQGPKLLIQFQNNGVVDDSQLPKDRFSAERLKGVDSTLKIQPAKLEDSAVYLCASRPAGLTHTDTQYFGPGTRLTVL.

The rearrangement uses TRBV5-4 and TRBJ2-7; D gene ambiguous. Per germline, CDR1 SGHNT and CDR2 YYREEE (reference sequence). Trimming removed 2 bases from V and 2 bases from J, with 17 bases in between. The length of the CDR3 is 16 residues. This CDR3 reads CASSFSVPRGTYEQYF. The CDR3 DNA reads as TGTGCCAGCAGCTTTTCGGTGCCGCGTGGGACCTACGAGCAGTACTTC.

The V gene is TRBV6-6, the J gene TRBJ1-2; maybe TRBD1 (6 bases). The CDR3 extends over 12 amino acids. Trimming cost V 5 bases and J 7 bases, with 11 bases left between them. Germline-derived CDR1 and CDR2 are MNHNY and SVGAGI (reference sequence). CDR3 loop: CASSHRDRGYTF. In nucleotides, the CDR3 is TGTGCCAGCAGTCACAGGGATCGTGGCTACACCTTC.

V and J are TRBV11-3 and TRBJ2-2; 7 bases line up with TRBD1. V dropped 1 base and J dropped 4; count of bases not matched to a gene: 3. The CDR3 contains 15 residues. Germline V gene lookup returns CDR1 SGHNT and CDR2 YENEEA. CDR3: CASSLGDSVTGELFF. The CDR3 coding sequence is TGTGCCAGCAGCTTAGGGGACAGTGTCACCGGGGAGCTGTTTTTT.

The rearrangement joins TRBV27 to TRBJ1-1, with D unclear. There are 13 residues in the CDR3. The ends were cut back, 8 bases at V and 1 base at J, with 11 bases in the middle. Germline V gives CDR1 MNHEY, CDR2 SMNVEV (reference sequence). CDR3 in amino acids: CASGVSENTEAFF. CDR3 DNA sequence: TGTGCCAGCGGAGTCTCAGAGAACACTGAAGCTTTCTTT.

Remarks on this clone: Within the sample, other DNA sequences also encode this same CDR3. This chain joins TRBV7-2 and TRBJ2-3; D is unresolved. The CDR3 is 12 amino acids. V was pared by 3 bases and J by 8 bases, with 9 bases between. Germline CDR1 reads SGHTA; CDR2 reads FQGNSA. This chain's CDR3 is CASSFSRATQYF. In DNA, the CDR3 is TGTGCCAGCAGCTTTTCTAGAGCTACGCAGTATTTT.